The clone carrying this TCR beta chain has a handful of counts. The data belong to a study of response to subunit inactivated influenza vaccine. TCRdb passed the RT-PCR reads through MiXCR, listing each CDR3 protein once. The data contain a few hundred thousand distinct CDR3 sequences, approximately 10% of them seen just once; the ten biggest clones take up about 11%. Trimming removed 5 bases from V and 4 bases from J; junction bases left unmatched: 5. The germline CDR1 and CDR2 sequences are MDHEN and SYDVKM. This CDR3 spans 14 amino acids. The sample was also linked to a second study, of T cells expressing NK-cell markers. That study reports: 5'RACE template switching with UMIs generated TCR beta cDNA. The sequencing cohort of eight donors included seven HCMV-seropositive individuals and one seronegative individual.

The receptor was derived from a middle-aged man who received an inactivated influenza vaccine. V usage is TRBV28 and J usage is TRBJ1-3, with 7 nucleotides matching TRBD1. Here the sequenced sample was PBMCs from blood, taken on the day of vaccination. The chain's CDR3 is CASSKQGPGNTIYF. CDR3 bases: TGTGCCAGCAGTAAACAGGGGCCAGGAAACACCATATATTTT. Together with reference TRBV28 and TRBJ1-3, the CDR3 gives the full variable domain: DVKVTQSSRYLVKRTGEKVFLECVQDMDHENMFWYRQDPGLGLRLIYFSYDVKMKEKGDIPEGYSVSREKKERFSLILESASTNQTSMYLCASSKQGPGNTIYFGEGSWLTVV.